These T cell receptor beta chains were read from a single sample in a study of cytomegalovirus exposure and HLA in healthy donors. Sequencing used immunoSEQ multiplex PCR; TCRdb keeps in-frame clones, though not all of them. The sample contains about 84,000 clones, around 80% of which appear only once. The sample taken for sequencing was PBMCs. These receptors were obtained from a male donor in good health and CMV-seropositive. CDR3s include the opening cysteine and the closing phenylalanine or tryptophan. Each record gives: D gene, J gene, V gene, CDR3 DNA, CDR3 protein. A D gene is named only where the DNA matches it firmly.

D gene: -
J gene: TRBJ2-2
V gene: TRBV27
CDR3 DNA: TGTGCCAGCAGTCCCCAAGACCGCAGGGCCGGGGAGCTGTTTTTT
CDR3 protein: CASSPQDRRAGELFF

D gene: TRBD1
J gene: TRBJ2-7
V gene: TRBV19
CDR3 DNA: TGTGCCAGTAGCCCGGACAGGACCACCTACGAGCAGTACTTC
CDR3 protein: CASSPDRTTYEQYF

D gene: -
J gene: TRBJ2-6
V gene: TRBV6-4
CDR3 DNA: TGTGCCAGCAGTGACTCTGGCTCTAGCTCTGGGGCCAACGTCCTGACTTTC
CDR3 protein: CASSDSGSSSGANVLTF

D gene: TRBD1
J gene: TRBJ1-4
V gene: TRBV25-1
CDR3 DNA: TGTGCCAGCAGTGCGGCGGGACAGGGGGCGGAAAAACTGTTTTTT
CDR3 protein: CASSAAGQGAEKLFF

D gene: -
J gene: TRBJ2-6
V gene: TRBV4-2
CDR3 DNA: TGTGCCAGCAGCCAAGATCCCCAATCTGGGGCCAACGTCCTGATTTTC
CDR3 protein: CASSQDPQSGANVLIF

D gene: -
J gene: TRBJ1-5
V gene: TRBV27
CDR3 DNA: TGTGCCAGCAGTCCCCAGGGGTATAGCAATCAGCCCCAGCATTTT
CDR3 protein: CASSPQGYSNQPQHF

D gene: TRBD1
J gene: TRBJ1-2
V gene: TRBV27
CDR3 DNA: TGTGCCAGCAGTTCAGATACAGGGGGCACCTATGGCTACACCTTC
CDR3 protein: CASSSDTGGTYGYTF

D gene: TRBD1
J gene: TRBJ2-4
V gene: TRBV10-3
CDR3 DNA: TGTGCCGCCGGGACAGGGGGAAACATTCAGTACTTC
CDR3 protein: CAAGTGGNIQYF

D gene: TRBD1
J gene: TRBJ2-1
V gene: TRBV19
CDR3 DNA: TGTGCCAGTATGGACAGGGGAACCGATGAGCAGTTCTTC
CDR3 protein: CASMDRGTDEQFF

D gene: -
J gene: TRBJ2-7
V gene: TRBV9
CDR3 DNA: TGTGCCAGCAGCGTAGCCAGCGGCGGCTACGAGCAGTACTTC
CDR3 protein: CASSVASGGYEQYF

D gene: -
J gene: TRBJ2-1
V gene: TRBV27
CDR3 DNA: TGTGCCAGCAGGCTAACAGGTGGCGGTTACAATGAGCAGTTCTTC
CDR3 protein: CASRLTGGGYNEQFF

D gene: TRBD2
J gene: TRBJ2-7
V gene: TRBV5-6
CDR3 DNA: TGTGCCAGCAGCATCTATAGCGGGAGCGTCTCCTACGAGCAGTACTTC
CDR3 protein: CASSIYSGSVSYEQYF

D gene: TRBD1
J gene: TRBJ1-5
V gene: TRBV30
CDR3 DNA: TGTGCCTGGAGTACAGGGGTCGGGCAGCCCCAGCATTTT
CDR3 protein: CAWSTGVGQPQHF

D gene: TRBD1
J gene: TRBJ2-7
V gene: TRBV5-1
CDR3 DNA: TGCGCCAGCAGGGACAGGGTCTCCTACGAGCAGTACTTC
CDR3 protein: CASRDRVSYEQYF

D gene: -
J gene: TRBJ2-1
V gene: TRBV14
CDR3 DNA: TGTGCCAGCAGATTTGGGCGGGACCACAATGAGCAGTTCTTC
CDR3 protein: CASRFGRDHNEQFF

D gene: TRBD1
J gene: TRBJ1-2
V gene: TRBV28
CDR3 DNA: TGTGCCAGCAGTCCCCGGACAGGGGCGGGCTATGGCTACACCTTC
CDR3 protein: CASSPRTGAGYGYTF

D gene: -
J gene: TRBJ1-5
V gene: TRBV6-1
CDR3 DNA: TGTGCCAGCAGTGAGGGTCGGACAGCGAATCAGCCCCAGCATTTT
CDR3 protein: CASSEGRTANQPQHF

D gene: -
J gene: TRBJ2-7
V gene: TRBV4-3
CDR3 DNA: TGCGCCAGCAGCCAAGATAGGAGGGCGCGAGGCTACGAGCAGTACTTC
CDR3 protein: CASSQDRRARGYEQYF

D gene: -
J gene: TRBJ2-7
V gene: TRBV7-3
CDR3 DNA: TGTGCCAGCAGCTTGGAGGGAAAGGGGGAGCAGTACTTC
CDR3 protein: CASSLEGKGEQYF

D gene: -
J gene: TRBJ2-3
V gene: TRBV15
CDR3 DNA: TGTGCCACCAGCAGAGATTGGGGCAGCACAGATACGCAGTATTTT
CDR3 protein: CATSRDWGSTDTQYF

D gene: TRBD2
J gene: TRBJ2-2
V gene: TRBV28
CDR3 DNA: TGTGCCAGCAGTTTCCGGACTAGCGGGGTCGGCGGGGAGCTGTTTTTT
CDR3 protein: CASSFRTSGVGGELFF

D gene: TRBD1
J gene: TRBJ2-2
V gene: TRBV5-4
CDR3 DNA: TGTGCCAGCAGCGGGACAGGGACCGGGGAGCTGTTTTTT
CDR3 protein: CASSGTGTGELFF

D gene: TRBD2
J gene: TRBJ2-3
V gene: TRBV7-9
CDR3 DNA: TGTGCCAGCAGCACGACTAGCCCAGATACGCAGTATTTT
CDR3 protein: CASSTTSPDTQYF